This TCR beta chain originates from a study of blood T cell repertoires in COVID-19 (TCRdb year 2020). Turning to the overall study: Collaborator samples came from the United States, Italy and Spain and covered acute and convalescent phases of COVID-19. Subjects who had been exposed to COVID-19, were actively infected with it, or had recovered from it provided the deeply sampled blood TCRbeta repertoires that made up the dataset. The repertoires were released in a freely available public database meant as a resource for research on the immune response to SARS-CoV-2. The samples were drawn from two sources: the first 160 participants of the ongoing ImmuneRACE study, and fewer than 1,500 subjects contributed by 6 global collaborators. Where available, HLA class I and class II types were taken from metadata supplied by the sample provider and were not determined by assay-based typing. The sample metadata nearly always contained a de-identified subject ID, COVID-19 status, age in years and sex. The prospective study material was composed of cDNA or gDNA derived from T cells, B-cell-depleted T cells, or PBMCs. On the study overall, not on this receptor specifically: The quantity of clinical and demographic metadata differed by source and by participant and was supplied without curation.

A word on this clone: Its specific antigen is unknown. One base away there is no much larger clone; base qualities are not given.

The immunoSEQ Assay, a bias-controlled multiplex PCR, was used to amplify TCRbeta CDR3 regions from genomic DNA. As for the authors' bioinformatics: The number of nucleated cells in each sample was estimated from the amplification of reference gene primers within the assay. To quantify the absolute abundance of each unique TCRbeta CDR3 rearrangement, sequence reads were collapsed and filtered. Productive Simpson clonality was computed per sample as the square root of Simpson's diversity index over productive rearrangements. Imported from immuneACCESS, the table was reduced by TCRdb to in-frame sequences with V and J called. These copies leave out some clones; in studies compared against another copy, an unresolved V gene accounts for under half, and the cause of the remainder is not known. V, J and clone size are taken as reported in that table, and D and trimming were inferred from the DNA itself. The sample table shows approximately 150,000 clones, and over 80% are seen once. Over 7.5% of the sample goes to the ten largest clones.

The collaborating institutions used their own protocols to collect whole blood in K2EDTA tubes. For TCRbeta analysis, collaborators shipped samples as frozen whole blood, isolated PBMCs, or DNA extracted from either of those sample types. As encoded in the germline V gene, CDR1 is SGHVS while CDR2 is FQNEAQ. From cysteine to phenylalanine, the CDR3 is 15 amino acids long. CDR3 DNA is the only sequence kept; it has 45 bases, read in frame from the first base. At the junction V is shortened by 6 bases and J by 4 bases; bases outside the gene matches: 5. This TCR was sampled from a woman aged 65 to 85 with acute or convalescent COVID-19. The chain employs TRBV7-8 and TRBJ2-2; TRBD2 matches 10 bases in the middle. The material sequenced was peripheral blood. CDR3 loop: CASSGLAAGTGELFF. Here is the DNA: TGTGCCAGCAGTGGACTAGCGGCCGGCACCGGGGAGCTGTTTTTT.